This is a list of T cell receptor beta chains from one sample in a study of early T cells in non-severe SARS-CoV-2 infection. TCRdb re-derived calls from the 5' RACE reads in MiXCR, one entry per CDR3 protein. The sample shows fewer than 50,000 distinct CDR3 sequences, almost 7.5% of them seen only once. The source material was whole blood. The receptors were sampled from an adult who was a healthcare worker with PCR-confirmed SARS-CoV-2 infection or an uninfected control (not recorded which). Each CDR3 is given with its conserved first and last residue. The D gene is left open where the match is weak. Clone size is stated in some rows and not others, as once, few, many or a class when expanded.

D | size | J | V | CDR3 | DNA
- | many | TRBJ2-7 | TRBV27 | CASSFRPGHPYYEQYF | TGTGCCAGCAGTTTTCGACCGGGACACCCGTACTACGAGCAGTACTTC
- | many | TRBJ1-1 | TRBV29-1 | CSVQTVVTTEAFF | TGCAGCGTTCAGACAGTCGTGACCACTGAAGCTTTCTTT
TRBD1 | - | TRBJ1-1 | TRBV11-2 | CASSRDRGIEAFF | TGTGCCAGCAGCCGCGACAGGGGAATTGAAGCTTTCTTT
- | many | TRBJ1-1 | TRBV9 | CASSVTLSGGRPNMNTEAFF | TGTGCCAGCAGCGTAACCCTCTCCGGGGGCAGACCTAACATGAACACTGAAGCTTTCTTT
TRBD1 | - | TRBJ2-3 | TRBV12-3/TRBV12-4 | CASSPDRVTDTQYF | TGTGCCAGCAGTCCCGACAGGGTCACAGATACGCAGTATTTT
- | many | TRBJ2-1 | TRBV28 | CASSAPVEGLSYNEQFF | TGTGCCAGCAGCGCTCCAGTAGAGGGCCTCTCCTACAATGAGCAGTTCTTC
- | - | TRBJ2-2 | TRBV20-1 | CSARGTGTSNTGELFF | TGCAGTGCTAGAGGGACCGGGACCTCAAACACCGGGGAGCTGTTTTTT
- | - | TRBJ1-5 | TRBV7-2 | CASSLVLGVGQPQHF | TGTGCCAGCAGCCTCGTGTTGGGGGTCGGGCAGCCCCAGCATTTT
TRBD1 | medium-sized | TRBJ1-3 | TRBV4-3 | CASSLRQGYTIYF | TGCGCCAGCAGCCTAAGACAGGGTTACACCATATATTTT
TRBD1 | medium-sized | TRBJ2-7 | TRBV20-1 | CSARGTGSDYEQYF | TGCAGTGCTAGAGGGACAGGATCGGACTACGAGCAGTACTTC
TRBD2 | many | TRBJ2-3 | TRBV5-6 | CASSPGLAGEYTDTQYF | TGTGCCAGCAGCCCGGGACTAGCGGGGGAATACACAGATACGCAGTATTTT
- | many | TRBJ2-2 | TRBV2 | CASSPYTTNTGELFF | TGTGCCAGCAGCCCATACACGACGAACACCGGGGAGCTGTTTTTT
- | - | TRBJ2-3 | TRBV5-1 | CASLAGRSTDTQYF | TGCGCCAGCCTCGCCGGGAGAAGCACAGATACGCAGTATTTT
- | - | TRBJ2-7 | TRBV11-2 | CASSPPVYEQYF | TGTGCCAGCAGCCCCCCGGTCTACGAGCAGTACTTC
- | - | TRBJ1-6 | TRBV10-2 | CASSFLKYYNSPLHF | TGCGCCAGCTCCTTTCTAAAATACTATAATTCACCCCTCCACTTT
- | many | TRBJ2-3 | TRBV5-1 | CASRSLASLTDTQYF | TGCGCCAGCAGATCCTTAGCTTCTCTCACAGATACGCAGTATTTT
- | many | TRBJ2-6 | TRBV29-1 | CSVEATRDVLTF | TGCAGCGTTGAAGCTACCCGTGACGTCCTGACTTTC
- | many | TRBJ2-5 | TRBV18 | CASSPREAGETQYF | TGTGCCAGCTCACCACGGGAGGCGGGGGAGACCCAGTACTTC
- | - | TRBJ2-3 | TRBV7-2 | CASSLAGLDTQYF | TGTGCCAGCAGCTTAGCAGGCTTAGATACGCAGTATTTT
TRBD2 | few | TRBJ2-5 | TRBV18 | CASSPTSGGAGIGTQYF | TGTGCCAGCTCACCAACCTCTGGAGGAGCGGGGATCGGGACCCAGTACTTC
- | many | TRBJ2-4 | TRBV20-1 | CSAQERSAKNIQYF | TGCAGTGCTCAAGAGCGCTCTGCCAAAAACATTCAGTACTTC
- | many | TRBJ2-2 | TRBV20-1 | CSASGTSNTGELFF | TGCAGTGCTAGCGGGACTTCGAACACCGGGGAGCTGTTTTTT
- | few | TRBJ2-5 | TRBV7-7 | CASTPSTSSETQYF | TGTGCCAGCACGCCTTCAACCTCCTCCGAGACCCAGTACTTC
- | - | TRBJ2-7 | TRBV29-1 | CSVISGGFYEQYF | TGCAGCGTTATATCAGGTGGTTTCTACGAGCAGTACTTC
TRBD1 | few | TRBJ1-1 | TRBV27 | CASGLQDRVGTEAFF | TGTGCCAGCGGGTTACAGGACAGGGTTGGCACTGAAGCTTTCTTT
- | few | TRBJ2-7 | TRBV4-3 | CASSQAYGGTSYEQYF | TGCGCCAGCAGCCAAGCGTACGGGGGAACCTCCTACGAGCAGTACTTC
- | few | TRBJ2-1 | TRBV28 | CASGRRLFDSLSGNEQFF | TGTGCCAGCGGGAGGAGGCTTTTCGACAGCCTAAGTGGAAATGAGCAGTTCTTC
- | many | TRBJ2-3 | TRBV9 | CASSVVSGPGDTQYF | -
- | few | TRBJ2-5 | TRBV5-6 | CASSLAPETQYF | TGTGCCAGCAGCTTGGCCCCAGAGACCCAGTACTTC
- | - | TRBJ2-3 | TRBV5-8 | CASSLSRDTQYF | TGTGCCAGCAGCTTGAGTCGGGATACGCAGTATTTT
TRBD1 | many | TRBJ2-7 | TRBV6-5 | CASSQDRLYEQYF | TGTGCCAGCTCTCAGGACAGGCTCTACGAGCAGTACTTC
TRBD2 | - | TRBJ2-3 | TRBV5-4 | CASSPLAGEDTQYF | TGTGCCAGCAGCCCACTAGCGGGGGAAGATACGCAGTATTTT
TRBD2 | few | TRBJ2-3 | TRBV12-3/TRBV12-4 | CASSGRRLAGNTDTQYF | TGTGCCAGCAGTGGCCGTAGACTAGCGGGGAACACAGATACGCAGTATTTT
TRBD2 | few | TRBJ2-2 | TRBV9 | CASSARLAGGNTGELFF | TGTGCCAGCAGCGCAAGACTAGCGGGGGGTAACACCGGGGAGCTGTTTTTT
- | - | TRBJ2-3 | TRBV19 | CASSPKVGRADTQYF | TGTGCCAGTAGTCCGAAGGTAGGAAGAGCAGATACGCAGTATTTT
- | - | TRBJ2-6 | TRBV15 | CATSRVGHLSGANVLTF | TGTGCCACCAGCAGAGTGGGACATCTCTCTGGGGCCAACGTCCTGACTTTC
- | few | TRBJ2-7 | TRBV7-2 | CASSSKGGTSEQYF | TGTGCCAGCAGCTCAAAGGGTGGGACCAGCGAGCAGTACTTC
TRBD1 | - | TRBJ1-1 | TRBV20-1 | CSAGGQGPSAFF | TGCAGTGCTGGTGGACAGGGCCCCTCAGCTTTCTTT
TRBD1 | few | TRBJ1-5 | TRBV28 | CASSLRTFGTGSNQPQHF | TGTGCCAGCAGTTTAAGGACCTTCGGGACAGGTAGCAATCAGCCCCAGCATTTT
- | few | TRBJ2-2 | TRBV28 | CASSSGTARLSTGELFF | TGTGCCAGCAGTTCGGGGACGGCGAGGCTGAGCACCGGGGAGCTGTTTTTT
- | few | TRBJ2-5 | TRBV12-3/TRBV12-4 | CASRPRREQETQYF | TGTGCCAGCAGGCCTCGACGCGAACAAGAGACCCAGTACTTC
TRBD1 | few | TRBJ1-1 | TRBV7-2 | CASSRTGRSDAEAFF | TGTGCCAGCAGCCGGACAGGTAGATCGGACGCTGAAGCTTTCTTT